This TCR beta chain was observed in a study of vaccination and CD4 T cells after COVID-19. Study-level information: Recovered patients in the cohort numbered six men and four women, two of them Hispanic.

Germline assignment: CDR1 LGHNA and CDR2 YSLEER. V was trimmed by 0 bases and J by 7 bases, leaving 9 bases between them. This CDR3 spans 13 amino acids. Once obtained from cultured CD4+ T cells, the DNA was sequenced using the Oncomine TCR Beta short-read assay. Each CDR3 protein is one row after TCRdb ran MiXCR on the PCR reads. The repertoire includes over 20,000 distinct CDR3 sequences, 43% of them detected once, and around an eighth sits in the top ten. Treatment given: approximately 10-day PBMC culture with coronavirus spike peptide pools or control peptides (ViraFEST assay). Comment on this clonotype: Its antigen is unidentified.

This rearrangement joins TRBV4-3 to TRBJ2-5, with D possibly being TRBD2 (5 bases). The origin of this receptor is a human donor who had recovered from COVID-19. The sample comprised CD4+ T cells from blood, cultured in vitro. In DNA form, the CDR3 reads TGCGCCAGCAGCCAAGATCACGCGGGGACCCAGTACTTC. This gives the protein CASSQDHAGTQYF.